The clone carrying this T cell receptor beta chain showed up just once. Its antigen is not identified. These data belong to a study of CD8 T cells in Susac syndrome. The CDR3 length is 12 residues. Germline CDR1 is MNHEY and CDR2 is SMNVEV (reference sequence). Trimming removed 3 bases at V and 6 bases at J, with 5 bases between. Broader study findings: It was acknowledged in the study that its TCR sequencing and HLA analysis involved a relatively small number of individuals.

An input of 0.5 to 1 ug of RNA was subjected to reverse transcription using random hexamers. One entry per CDR3 protein results from TCRdb running MiXCR on the immunoSEQ multiplex PCR reads. The sample includes roughly 190,000 distinct CDR3 sequences, 85% to 95% seen only once; the top ten take 0.1%. Sequencing was done on a sample of CD4+ T cells from PBMCs. The origin of this receptor is a human donor in good health. The chain joins TRBV27 to TRBJ2-2; D unresolved. CDR3 sequence reads: CASSFQAGELFF. The CDR3 bases are TGTGCCAGCAGTTTTCAGGCCGGGGAGCTGTTTTTT.